Listed here are 14 T cell receptor beta chains from one sample, sequenced in a study of T-cell reconstitution after alpha-beta-depleted transplantation in children. Unique molecular identifiers tagged the TCRbeta library. TCRdb re-called the PCR reads through MiXCR, storing one row per CDR3 protein. The sample yields some 550,000 distinct CDR3 sequences, under 25% seen once. The material sequenced was PBMCs, mostly from graft donor cells, taken 360 days after TCRalphabeta/CD19-depleted stem cell transplant. The receptors were sampled from a boy younger than two who had a stem cell transplant for acute myeloid leukemia, so the T cells may come from the graft donor.

This clonotype was found many times. The chain employs TRBV7-8 and TRBJ1-1, with 7 bases identical to TRBD1. The CDR3 is made up of 19 amino acids. With V trimmed by 2 bases and J by 0 bases, 15 bases remained unmatched. Germline V gene sequence: CDR1 SGHVS, CDR2 FQNEAQ. The CDR3 region is CASSLRVKGAVGMNTEAFF. CDR3 nucleotide sequence: TGTGCCAGCAGCTTAAGGGTCAAGGGGGCAGTAGGGATGAACACTGAAGCTTTCTTT.

This clonotype was detected many times. A read error may produce the germline difference seen at one junction end. The gene calls are TRBV5-1 and TRBJ2-1, with no clear D. Germline V gene lookup returns CDR1 SGHRS and CDR2 YFSETQ. The CDR3 covers 13 residues. CDR3 in amino acids: CASSPGGYNEQFF. CDR3 bases: TGTGCCAGCTCCCCAGGCGGATACAATGAGCAGTTCTTC.

In this sample, this clonotype turned up a few times. V gene TRBV15 combines with J gene TRBJ2-7; D is uncertain. With 0 bases removed from V and 4 bases from J, the gap between germline ends came to 10 bases. The CDR3 sequence is 14 residues long. Germline assignment: CDR1 LNHNV and CDR2 YYDKDF (reference sequence). The CDR3 DNA reads TGTGCCACCAGCAGAGATGGAAGGGTGTACGAGCAGTACGTC. Residues: CATSRDGRVYEQYV.

This clonotype was picked up a small number of times. This chain connects TRBV20-1 to TRBJ2-7; D unclear. Germline V CDR1 and CDR2: DFQATT, SNEGSKA (reference sequence). Trimming cost V 4 bases and J 1 base, with 11 bases left between them. This CDR3 has 13 amino acids. CDR3 amino acids: CSAMGQNSYEQYV. The CDR3 coding sequence is TGCAGTGCTATGGGCCAAAATTCCTACGAGCAGTACGTC.

This clonotype was counted only a few times. DNA for the CDR3: TGTGCCAGCAGCGGGGGACAGAGCATTACCGGGGAGCTGTTTTTT. Amino acid sequence: CASSGGQSITGELFF. The gene calls are TRBV27 and TRBJ2-2, with D perhaps TRBD1 (7 bases). Trimming removed 6 bases at V and 5 bases at J, with 16 bases between. The CDR3 is 15 residues long. CDR1 MNHEY and CDR2 SMNVEV come from the germline V gene (reference sequence).

The chain joins TRBV20-1 to TRBJ1-2; TRBD1 might be the D (6 bases). Trimming shortened V by 6 bases and J by 2 bases, and 10 bases separated the two germline ends. The CDR3 length is 12 residues. The germline V gene encodes CDR1 DFQATT and CDR2 SNEGSKA (reference sequence). In DNA, the CDR3 is TGCAGTGCAAAAACAGGGAACTATGGCTACACCTTC. This codes for CSAKTGNYGYTF.

At least ten counts were recorded for this clonotype. The chain is built from TRBV7-9 and TRBJ2-3; perhaps TRBD2 as D (5 bases). Germline loops: CDR1 SEHNR, CDR2 FQNEAQ (reference sequence). The CDR3 has 15 residues. The V and J ends lost 0 bases and 5 bases respectively, with 12 bases between them. CDR3 nucleotide sequence: TGTGCCAGCAGCTTAGCGCTAGCTGATATAGATACGCAGTATTTT. It encodes CASSLALADIDTQYF.

This clonotype came up a few times. The V and J genes are TRBV14 and TRBJ2-5; TRBD2 might be the D (5 bases). Trimming removed 4 bases at V and 5 bases at J, with 17 bases between. Germline CDR1 reads SGHDN; CDR2 reads FVKESK. The CDR3 totals 15 residues. Here the CDR3 reads CASSPRVAPQETQYF. The CDR3 nucleotides are TGTGCCAGCAGCCCGAGGGTGGCCCCCCAGGAGACCCAGTACTTC.

V is TRBV20-1 and J is TRBJ2-3, with 11 bases matching TRBD2. CDR3 length: 18 residues. V gave up 0 bases and J gave up 1 base; unmatched junction bases: 9. Germline V gene sequence: CDR1 DFQATT, CDR2 SNEGSKA (reference sequence). The CDR3 region is CSARDDLSGGAGTDTQYF. The DNA for the CDR3 is TGCAGTGCTAGAGATGACCTTAGCGGGGGGGCGGGCACAGATACGCAGTATTTT.

This clonotype was recorded a few times. This chain links TRBV6-1 with TRBJ2-7, with D maybe TRBD1 (6 bases). Germline values: CDR1 MNHNS, CDR2 SASEGT. The CDR3 contains 14 residues. Trimming took 5 bases from V and 1 from J, leaving 12 bases between them. CDR3 protein: CASSMGTRSYEQYF. The CDR3 nucleotides are TGTGCCAGCAGTATGGGGACACGGTCCTACGAGCAGTACTTC.

In its sample, this clonotype was seen many times. J is TRBJ2-7 and V is TRBV12-3 or TRBV12-4, with TRBD1 identical over 10 bases. V gave up 6 bases and J gave up 3 bases; unmatched junction bases: 5. The CDR3 runs to 14 residues. CDR3: CASRPGQGYYEQYF. As DNA, the CDR3 is TGTGCCAGCAGGCCGGGACAGGGGTACTACGAGCAGTACTTC.

This clonotype was counted ten times or more. The chain uses TRBV10-3 and TRBJ2-7, with TRBD1 matching 9 bases. This CDR3 comprises 13 residues. Per germline, CDR1 ENHRY and CDR2 SYGVKD. Losses at the gene ends were 5 bases for V and 12 bases for J; bases not matched to a gene: 11. The CDR3 loop reads CAISSTGTGPPYV. The DNA of the CDR3 is TGTGCCATCAGTTCTACCGGGACAGGGCCCCCGTACGTC.

The chain links TRBV10-3 to TRBJ2-1; 8 nucleotides line up with TRBD2. V lost 5 bases to trimming and J lost 10 bases; unmatched junction nucleotides: 10. In germline, CDR1 is ENHRY, CDR2 SYGVKD. CDR3 length equals 14 residues. The CDR3 here is CAISIGLARGEQFF. The CDR3, as DNA: TGTGCCATCAGTATTGGACTAGCCCGAGGGGAGCAGTTCTTC.

This chain links TRBV20-1 with TRBJ1-1; D remains ambiguous. Germline V gene sequence: CDR1 DFQATT, CDR2 SNEGSKA (reference sequence). Trimming shortened V by 3 bases and J by 3 bases, and 11 bases separated the two germline ends. This CDR3 is built from 13 residues. CDR3 amino acids: CSARSSTYTEAFF. The CDR3 DNA is TGCAGTGCTAGGTCCTCGACGTACACTGAAGCTTTCTTT.